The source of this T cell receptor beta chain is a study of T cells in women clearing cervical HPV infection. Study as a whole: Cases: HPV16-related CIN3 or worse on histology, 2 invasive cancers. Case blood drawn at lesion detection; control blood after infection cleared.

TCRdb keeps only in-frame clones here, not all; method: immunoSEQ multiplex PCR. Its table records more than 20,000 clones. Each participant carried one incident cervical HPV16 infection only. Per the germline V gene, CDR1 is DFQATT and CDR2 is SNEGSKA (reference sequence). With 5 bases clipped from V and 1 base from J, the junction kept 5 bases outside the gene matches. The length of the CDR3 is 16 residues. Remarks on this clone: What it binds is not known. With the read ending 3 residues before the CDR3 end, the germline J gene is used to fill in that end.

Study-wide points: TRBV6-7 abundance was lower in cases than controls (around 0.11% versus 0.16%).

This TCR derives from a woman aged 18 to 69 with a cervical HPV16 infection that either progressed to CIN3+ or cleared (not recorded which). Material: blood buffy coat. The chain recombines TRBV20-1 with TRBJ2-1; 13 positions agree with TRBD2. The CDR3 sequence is CSARTSGSRSYNEQFF. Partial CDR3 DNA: TGCAGTGCTCGGACTAGCGGGAGTAGGTCCTACAATGAG.